The T cell receptor beta chain described here comes from a study of T cell responses to AZD1222 COVID-19 vaccine (dated by TCRdb to the early 2020s). Some background on the complete study: A total of just over 230 trial participants underwent TCR sequencing, of whom 207 had received two doses of AZD1222 and about 26 had received two doses of the MenACWY control vaccine. Enrollment into the trials was organized by age into subgroups of 18-55, 56-69 and 70-plus years, and those subgroups contained around 150, 28 and 57 TCR-sequenced participants, respectively.

The CDR3 regions of human TCRbeta chains were analyzed by immunosequencing. The paper's processing steps were these. Repertoire TCRs were matched against a reference library of SARS-CoV-2-specific TCRs generated with the MIRA antigen-specificity platform. Breadth was defined as the fraction of unique TCRs that were SARS-CoV-2-associated. Depth was defined as the fraction of total T cells that were SARS-CoV-2-associated. Using the MIRA data, each spike-specific TCR was assigned both to the spike region to which the TCR was reactive and to a CD4 or CD8 class. Log10-transformed breadth and depth values were compared by one-way ANOVA with Sidak's multiple comparisons tests. TCRdb's version of the immuneACCESS table is confined to in-frame rearrangements and falls short of the full clone set. An unresolved V gene accounts for under half of the shortfall where checked; the remainder is of unknown origin. From that table come the V and J calls and clone size; the DNA was used to work out D and trimming. The sample yields roughly 100,000 clones; approximately 93% were counted once. Clones ranked in the top ten supply about 8.1% of the sample.

In the paper's terms, the time point label means: about 28 days (+/-7) after the second vaccine dose. Because spike-specific TCR depth and breadth did not differ between the two schedules, AZD1222 recipients who got a second dose at roughly 4 weeks were pooled with those who got a second dose at roughly 12 weeks. Samples from vaccinated people were obtained from the UK trials COV001 and COV002, which included a single-blind randomized controlled phase 2/3 trial of AZD1222 (ChAdOx1 nCoV-19) in healthy adults. For TCRbeta chain sequencing, PBMC samples were collected from trial participants at day 0 and at day 28 after the second dose. This clone was recorded a few times. Its antigen remains unidentified. The input lacks base qualities; no much larger clone sits a single base away. Study-level results and caveats: Conclusions about previously exposed vaccinees are limited, since just a handful of AZD1222 recipients were seropositive for SARS-CoV-2 at baseline. Spike-specific TCR breadth and depth rose significantly after two AZD1222 doses compared with day 0 and with MenACWY recipients. In the small 56-69-year group, the increase in depth fell short of significance, most likely because of low power. Vaccine-associated CD4 TCRs spanned the whole spike protein, with dominant responses in regions 160-218 and 743-854. Because no samples from the day 14 peak response were available, repertoires could be characterized only after the peak T cell response. Nearly half of unique spike-specific TCRs reportedly recognized epitopes outside regions mutated in the B.1.351 and B.1.1.7 variants. Most participants were white British and females outnumbered males, and the authors suggested that clonal diversity may have been underestimated.

CDR1 and CDR2 are drawn from the germline V gene: SGDLS, YYNGEE. Spanning cysteine to phenylalanine, the CDR3 consists of 14 amino acids. The sequence is cut down to CDR3 DNA, 42 bases in frame from base 1. The germline ends are 10 bases apart after V is trimmed by 0 bases and J by 3 bases. The specimen was peripheral blood, collected 28 days after the second AZD1222 dose. The chain was built from TRBV9 and TRBJ2-7; the D gene is possibly TRBD1 or TRBD2, with 5 bases matching each. The sequence came from an adult who received the AZD1222 COVID-19 vaccine. CDR3 protein: CASSVAGTGYEQYF. The bases are TGTGCCAGCAGCGTAGCTGGGACGGGCTACGAGCAGTACTTC.